This TCR beta chain stems from a study of low-dose radiotherapy and immunotherapy resistance in tumors. Sample time point: after trial treatment. Treatment here: LDRT plus nivolumab, ipilimumab, low-dose cyclophosphamide and aspirin (RACIN trial). Amplification, which lasted 20 PCR cycles, used a constant-region primer and V-primer adapter to amplify TCRs. TCRdb itself ran the reads through MiXCR, one entry per CDR3 protein. The sample includes around 57,000 distinct CDR3 sequences, 33% of them seen just once. This CDR3 is built from 13 residues. CDR1 LNHNV and CDR2 YYDKDF come from the germline V gene (reference sequence). V lost 0 bases and J 0 bases, leaving 1 base between the germline ends.

The rearrangement uses TRBV15 and TRBJ2-3; D is uncertain. This receptor was obtained from a male donor with rectosigmoid adenocarcinoma. The source was PBMCs, collected after low-dose radiotherapy plus immunotherapy. The CDR3 protein is CATSRDSTDTQYF. CDR3 DNA: TGTGCCACCAGCAGAGACAGCACAGATACGCAGTATTTT.